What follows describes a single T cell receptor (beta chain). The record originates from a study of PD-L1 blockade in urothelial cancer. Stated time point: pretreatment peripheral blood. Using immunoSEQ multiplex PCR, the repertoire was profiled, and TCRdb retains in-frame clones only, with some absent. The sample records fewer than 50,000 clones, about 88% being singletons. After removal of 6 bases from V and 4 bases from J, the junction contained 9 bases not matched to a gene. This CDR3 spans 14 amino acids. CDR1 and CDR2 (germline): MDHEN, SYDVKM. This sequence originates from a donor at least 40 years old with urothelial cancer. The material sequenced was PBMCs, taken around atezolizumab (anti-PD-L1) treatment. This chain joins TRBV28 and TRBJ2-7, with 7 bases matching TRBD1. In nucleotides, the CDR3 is TGTGCCAGCAGGAAGAAAGGGGGCCTTTACGAGCAGTACTTC. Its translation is CASRKKGGLYEQYF.